This entry concerns a single T cell receptor (beta chain). Clones were sequenced by immunoSEQ multiplex PCR, and TCRdb holds only the in-frame ones, with some missing. This table holds under 200,000 clones, just over 90% found once. This record belongs to a study of T cell responses to AZD1222 COVID-19 vaccine. This CDR3 is 13 amino acids long. From germline, CDR1 is WNHNN and CDR2 SYGVQD (reference sequence). The V end was cut by 6 bases, the J end by 8 bases, with 13 bases between. The rearrangement uses TRBV10-1 and TRBJ2-2; D is undetermined. The TCR sequence derives from an adult who received the MenACWY meningococcal vaccine as a control. The sequencing used peripheral blood, collected 28 days after the second dose of the MenACWY control vaccine. The CDR3 protein is CASSTQTTGELFF. The CDR3 DNA reads TGCGCCAGCAGCACACAGACGACAGGGGAGCTGTTTTTT.